A single sample is the source of the 30 T cell receptor beta chains below, sequenced in a study of blood T cells in healthy people across ages. A second PCR of 7 to 11 cycles used a sample-barcoded 5' primer and a J-beta primer mix. MiXCR was run by TCRdb on the 5' RACE reads, yielding one entry per CDR3 protein. Among over 750,000 distinct CDR3 sequences listed, 25% were seen once. The sample also formed part of further work on T cells of mothers and their children.

Source material: blood. The receptor source for this set is a boy between 10 and 17 years old in good health.

This clonotype was observed many times. Written as DNA, the CDR3 is TGTGCCAGCAGCCTGGACAGGGCATCCTACAATGAGCAGTTCTTC. It specifies CASSLDRASYNEQFF. V is TRBV11-1 and J is TRBJ2-1, with 8 bases that match TRBD1. Trimming at V came to 5 bases and at J to 1 base, leaving 4 bases not matched to a gene. The V gene's germline CDR1 is SGHAT and CDR2 FQDESV (reference sequence). There are 15 residues in the CDR3. Variable domain in full (rest from reference TRBV11-1 and TRBJ2-1): EAEVAQSPRYKITEKSQAVAFWCDPISGHATLYWYRQILGQGPELLVQFQDESVVDDSQLPKDRFSAERLKGVDSTLKIQPAELGDSAMYLCASSLDRASYNEQFFGPGTRLTVL.

This clonotype showed up many times. The V gene is TRBV28, the J gene TRBJ1-4; D remains ambiguous. The CDR3 sequence is 13 residues long. From germline, CDR1 is MDHEN and CDR2 SYDVKM. Trimming shortened V by 4 bases and J by 0 bases, and 3 bases separated the two germline ends. The CDR3 loop is CASSSSTNEKLFF. In DNA, the CDR3 is TGTGCCAGCAGTTCATCAACTAATGAAAAACTGTTTTTT.

This clonotype appeared a single time. The chain couples TRBV7-9 to TRBJ1-1, with D perhaps matching TRBD1 (5 bases). V dropped 1 base and J dropped 6 bases, with 18 bases sitting between them. The germline CDR1 and CDR2 sequences are SEHNR and FQNEAQ (reference sequence). The CDR3 length is 16 residues. CDR3 in DNA: TGTGCCAGCAGCTTAGAAGGCACTCCGAGGGGTCCTGAAGCTTTCTTT. This codes for CASSLEGTPRGPEAFF.

The CDR3 nucleotides read TGCGCCAGCAGCCAAGATGGGGCGGGAGGAGGAGAGACCCAGTACTTC. Residues: CASSQDGAGGGETQYF. This chain connects TRBV4-1 to TRBJ2-5; 8 positions agree with TRBD2. V trimming: 0 bases; J trimming: 4 bases; junction bases outside the gene matches: 7. Germline CDR1 and CDR2: MGHRA and YSYEKL. This CDR3 is built from 16 residues.

For this clonotype: No conserved phenylalanine or tryptophan ends this CDR3, so it is likely a read error. No DNA is shown, since the ends of the CDR3 on it are uncertain; the CDR3 is the one TCRdb lists. The chain recombines TRBV7-9 with TRBJ2-5. The CDR3 has 8 residues if both end residues are counted. Germline V CDR1 and CDR2: SEHNR, FQNEAQ (reference sequence). The CDR3 spells CASSPEPL.

The chain couples TRBV3-1 to TRBJ2-7; possibly TRBD1 for D (6 bases). Germline loops: CDR1 LGHDT, CDR2 YNNKEL (reference sequence). Trimming removed 4 bases from V and 2 bases from J, with 15 bases in between. This CDR3 has 15 amino acids. CDR3 region: CASSPSGEGTYEQYF. The CDR3 coding sequence is TGTGCCAGCAGCCCGTCAGGGGAAGGTACCTACGAGCAGTACTTC.

The J gene is TRBJ2-5, the V gene TRBV13; TRBD2 matches 7 bases. The J call may be wrong; the DNA end is better matched by TRBJ2-7. Germline V gene data show CDR1 as PRHDT and CDR2 as FYEKMQ (reference sequence). CDR3 size: 16 residues. The CDR3 DNA follows: TGTGCCAGCAGCATACAAGGGACTACCCCGGGGGACGAGCAGTACTTC. Amino acids: CASSIQGTTPGDEQYF.

The chain employs TRBV6-4 and TRBJ2-3, with TRBD2 matching over 14 bases. The germline V gene encodes CDR1 MRHNA and CDR2 SNTAGT. The length of the CDR3 is 19 residues. V shed 6 bases, J shed 0 bases, and the junction held 11 bases outside the gene matches. The DNA for the CDR3 is TGTGCCAGCAGCTGGACTAGCGGGAGGATAGGGGCTAGCACAGATACGCAGTATTTT. Encoded protein: CASSWTSGRIGASTDTQYF.

CDR3 sequence: CASSLSLTNEQFF. The CDR3, as DNA: TGTGCCAGCAGTTTATCTCTAACCAATGAGCAGTTCTTC. V and J are TRBV27 and TRBJ2-1; D gene ambiguous. The germline V gene has CDR1 MNHEY and CDR2 SMNVEV (reference sequence). The CDR3 sequence is 13 residues long. V was trimmed by 0 bases and J by 6 bases, leaving 6 bases between them.

The chain couples TRBV7-2 to TRBJ1-2; 9 nucleotides match TRBD1. CDR3 length equals 14 residues. V was pared by 3 bases and J by 8 bases, with 7 bases of the junction left unmatched. Looked up from germline, CDR1 is SGHTA and CDR2 is FQGNSA. CDR3 nucleotides: TGTGCCAGCAGCTTGGACAGGGGAAGTAGCGGCTACACCTTC. It encodes CASSLDRGSSGYTF.

A few counts support this clonotype. The CDR3 coding sequence is TGTGCCAGCAGTTACCCCAACACTGAAGCTTTCTTT. It yields the protein CASSYPNTEAFF. The V gene is TRBV6-6, the J gene TRBJ1-1; D remains unclear. This CDR3 spans 12 amino acids. CDR1 MNHNY and CDR2 SVGAGI come from the germline V gene (reference sequence). Trimming removed 2 bases at V and 2 bases at J, with 3 bases between.

The chain is built from TRBV12-3 or TRBV12-4 and TRBJ2-1; 7 positions match TRBD1. The CDR3 length is 15 residues. V was clipped by 7 bases and J by 7 bases; unmatched bases: 13. In nucleotides, the CDR3 is TGTGCCAGCATCCTGACAGGGAGTACGCGGAATGAGCAGTTCTTC. Its translation: CASILTGSTRNEQFF.

For the CDR3, the DNA is TGTGCCAGCAGCGAACTGGGGAGGACAGAAGAGACCCAGTACTTC. It translates to CASSELGRTEETQYF. The J gene is TRBJ2-5, the V gene TRBV25-1; D is perhaps TRBD1 or TRBD2 (6 bases each). Germline lookup yields CDR1 MGHDK and CDR2 SYGVNS. Deletions cut 6 bases from V and 3 bases from J, with 17 bases between. The CDR3 runs to 15 residues.

There are a few counts of this clonotype. The V call is TRBV10-3, the J call TRBJ2-5, with 9 bases matching TRBD2. Judging by the DNA end, TRBJ2-1 fits better; the J call may be wrong. The CDR3 totals 15 residues. Looked up from germline, CDR1 is ENHRY and CDR2 is SYGVKD. CDR3 DNA: TGTGCCATCAGTGTCGGGCGGGGGGGCTTCGATGAGCAGTTCTTC. Translating it yields CAISVGRGGFDEQFF.

The chain has TRBV28 and TRBJ2-2; TRBD2 aligns across 8 bases. CDR1 MDHEN and CDR2 SYDVKM come from the germline V gene. The CDR3 totals 16 residues. With V trimmed by 3 bases and J by 0 bases, 3 bases remained unmatched. The CDR3 region is CASSFLLAANTGELFF. The DNA for the CDR3 is TGTGCCAGCAGTTTCCTACTAGCGGCGAACACCGGGGAGCTGTTTTTT.

In this sample, this clonotype turned up a few times. This chain links TRBV14 with TRBJ2-5, with a tentative D call TRBD1 (7 bases). Per germline, CDR1 SGHDN and CDR2 FVKESK. This CDR3 is 16 amino acids long. V was shortened by 4 bases and J by 2 bases, with 17 bases between the two germline ends. This chain's CDR3 is CASSRGTANFQETQYF. CDR3 DNA: TGTGCCAGCAGCCGCGGGACAGCAAATTTTCAAGAGACCCAGTACTTC.

This clonotype was observed a handful of times. The genes are TRBV12-3 or TRBV12-4 and TRBJ1-2; D not resolved. Trimming pared 6 bases from V and 4 bases from J, leaving 15 bases between. This CDR3 has 14 residues. The CDR3 reads CASRPEGSLYGYTF. The CDR3 nucleotides are TGTGCCAGCAGGCCCGAGGGCTCACTCTATGGCTACACCTTC.

This clonotype was counted between two and nine times. The chain links TRBV9 to TRBJ1-1; D unclear. Germline V gene sequence: CDR1 SGDLS, CDR2 YYNGEE. This CDR3 is 13 amino acids long. The V end was cut by 6 bases, the J end by 1 base, with 10 bases between. CDR3 amino acids: CASTPNENTEAFF. DNA of the CDR3: TGTGCCAGCACCCCAAATGAGAACACTGAAGCTTTCTTT.

The chain recombines TRBV5-6 with TRBJ1-1; D not resolved. Deletions cut 0 bases from V and 8 bases from J, with 8 bases between. CDR1 SGHDT and CDR2 YYEEEE come from the germline V gene. The CDR3 contains 12 residues. CDR3 loop: CASSLARSEAFF. CDR3 nucleotides: TGTGCCAGCAGCTTGGCGCGTTCAGAAGCTTTCTTT.

This chain uses TRBV29-1 with TRBJ1-1; no reliable D call. Trimming cost V 1 base and J 6 bases, with 12 bases left between them. This CDR3 has 13 amino acids. The germline CDR1 and CDR2 sequences are SQVTM and ANQGSEA. The CDR3 DNA reads as TGCAGCGTTGAAGGGTTCCAGACCGCTGAAGCTTTCTTT. Protein: CSVEGFQTAEAFF.

This clonotype was counted between two and nine times. The chain recombines TRBV28 with TRBJ2-1; TRBD1 aligns across 10 bases. The CDR3 sequence is 17 residues long. V was clipped by 7 bases and J by 5 bases; unmatched bases: 14. Per the germline V gene, CDR1 is MDHEN and CDR2 is SYDVKM. CDR3 amino acids: CASTRGSGTGENNEQFF. CDR3 sequence (DNA): TGTGCCAGCACTCGTGGATCCGGGACAGGGGAGAACAATGAGCAGTTCTTC.

This clonotype appeared a few times. The CDR3 here is CASSPQLAGGPYEQYF. In DNA form, the CDR3 reads TGTGCCAGCTCACCTCAGCTAGCGGGGGGACCTTACGAGCAGTACTTC. This chain uses TRBV18 with TRBJ2-5, with TRBD2 matching over 11 bases. The end of the DNA fits TRBJ2-7 better, so the J call may be wrong. The CDR3 is made up of 16 amino acids. Germline assignment: CDR1 KGHSH and CDR2 LQKENI.

This clonotype was detected a few times. The chain carries TRBV4-1 and TRBJ2-1; a weak D match, TRBD2 (6 bases). The CDR3 is 15 residues long. Germline-derived CDR1 and CDR2 are MGHRA and YSYEKL. Trimming left V 8 bases short and J 7 bases short, with 21 bases between. In nucleotides, the CDR3 is TGCGCCAGCGAGAGGGGTGTGGGACTTGCTAATGAGCAGTTCTTC. This encodes CASERGVGLANEQFF.

This clonotype was seen only a few times. The V call is TRBV28, the J call TRBJ2-5; D is perhaps TRBD1 (6 bases). The CDR3 is made up of 15 amino acids. Trimming removed 6 bases from V and 5 bases from J, with 19 bases in between. Germline V gene data show CDR1 as MDHEN and CDR2 as SYDVKM. The CDR3 protein is CASRNTFGQQETQYF. CDR3 in DNA: TGTGCCAGCAGGAATACCTTCGGACAGCAGGAGACCCAGTACTTC.

This chain links TRBV11-2 with TRBJ2-3, with D possibly called TRBD1 or TRBD2 (5 bases each). The CDR3 totals 15 residues. In germline, CDR1 is SGHAT, CDR2 FQNNGV. V dropped 5 bases and J dropped 1 base, with 13 bases sitting between them. The CDR3 DNA is TGTGCCAGCAGCCCCGGGACCAAGGGCACAGATACGCAGTATTTT. This gives the protein CASSPGTKGTDTQYF.

The rearrangement joins TRBV12-3 or TRBV12-4 to TRBJ2-2; 12 nucleotides align to TRBD1. The V segment lost 6 bases and the J segment 6 bases; nucleotides outside the gene matches: 5. CDR3 length: 15 residues. CDR3 in amino acids: CASSSGTGGSGELFF. The CDR3 DNA is TGTGCCAGCAGCTCCGGGACAGGGGGCTCCGGGGAGCTGTTTTTT.

This chain links TRBV29-1 with TRBJ1-3; D unclear. The CDR3 length is 15 residues. Trimming shortened V by 3 bases and J by 0 bases, and 12 bases separated the two germline ends. Germline CDR1 is SQVTM and CDR2 is ANQGSEA. Here the CDR3 reads CSVETRADSGNTIYF. The CDR3 DNA reads TGCAGCGTTGAGACAAGGGCGGACTCTGGAAACACCATATATTTT.

The genes are TRBV28 and TRBJ2-5; TRBD2 matches at 10 bases. V gave up 6 bases and J gave up 7 bases; unmatched junction bases: 11. Germline V gene data show CDR1 as MDHEN and CDR2 as SYDVKM. CDR3 length: 15 amino acids. CDR3 amino acids: CASRRAGGTGRTQYF. As DNA, the CDR3 is TGTGCCAGCAGACGAGCGGGGGGGACCGGGCGGACCCAGTACTTC.

The gene calls are TRBV11-2 and TRBJ2-7; 14 bases fit TRBD2. V shed 2 bases, J shed 5 bases, and the junction held 8 bases outside the gene matches. This CDR3 contains 17 residues. The V gene's germline CDR1 is SGHAT and CDR2 FQNNGV. The CDR3 is CASSLQGTSGRYNEQYF. As DNA, the CDR3 is TGTGCCAGCAGCTTACAGGGGACTAGCGGGAGATACAACGAGCAGTACTTC.

This clonotype came up a few times. V and J are TRBV6-1 and TRBJ1-1; D is unresolved. Germline CDR1 and CDR2: MNHNS and SASEGT. V was cut by 0 bases and J by 3 bases, with 14 bases left in between. The CDR3 has 16 amino acids. The CDR3 spells CASSEARSLPDTEAFF. The CDR3 region has the DNA TGTGCCAGCAGTGAAGCCCGGTCCCTCCCAGACACTGAAGCTTTCTTT.